One and the same sample provided the 26 T cell receptor beta chains below, sequenced in a study of CD8 T cells in Susac syndrome. When the RNA was reverse transcribed, random hexamers were used with an input of about 0.5 to 1 ug. Each CDR3 protein gets one entry after TCRdb re-called the immunoSEQ multiplex PCR reads with MiXCR. There are approximately 77,000 distinct CDR3 sequences in the sample; about 93% occur only once, and 0.5% to 0.65% lies in the top ten. The material sequenced was CD4+ T cells from PBMCs. These receptor sequences come from a human donor with Susac syndrome.

The gene calls are TRBV6-2 or TRBV6-3 and TRBJ2-7; D is possibly TRBD2 (6 bases). Trimming cost V 10 bases and J 3 bases, with 22 bases left between them. The CDR3 totals 15 residues. Germline-derived CDR1 and CDR2 are MNHEY and SVGEGT. This CDR3 is CATGALTPGDYEQYF. DNA for the CDR3: TGTGCCACTGGGGCACTCACCCCGGGGGACTACGAGCAGTACTTC.

The chain links TRBV7-8 to TRBJ2-7, with 7 bases matching TRBD2. With 5 bases clipped from V and 4 bases from J, the junction kept 5 bases outside the gene matches. The CDR3 contains 13 residues. Germline lookup yields CDR1 SGHVS and CDR2 FQNEAQ. The CDR3 nucleotides read TGTGCCAGCAGCCGGGACTATCAATACGAGCAGTACTTC. Translating it yields CASSRDYQYEQYF. Filled out from reference TRBV7-8 and TRBJ2-7, the complete variable domain reads GAGVSQSPRYKVAKRGQDVALRCDPISGHVSLFWYQQALGQGPEFLTYFQNEAQLDKSGLPSDRFFAERPEGSVSTLKIQRTQQEDSAVYLCASSRDYQYEQYFGPGTRLTVT.

Only a few counts were recorded for this clonotype. The gene calls are TRBV5-1 and TRBJ2-1; TRBD2 is a possible D gene (5 bases). The V gene's germline CDR1 is SGHRS and CDR2 YFSETQ. V was pared by 4 bases and J by 0 bases, with 8 bases between. The CDR3 extends over 14 amino acids. The CDR3 sequence: CASSHTSSYNEQFF. CDR3 sequence (DNA): TGCGCCAGCAGCCACACTAGCTCCTACAATGAGCAGTTCTTC.

The rearrangement joins TRBV7-9 to TRBJ1-1, with 9 bases aligning to TRBD1. Germline loops: CDR1 SEHNR, CDR2 FQNEAQ (reference sequence). Unmatched junction bases numbered 5, after V lost 1 base and J lost 2 bases. The CDR3 loop spans 16 amino acids. CDR3 sequence (DNA): TGTGCCAGCAGCTTAGGAACAGGGGGCCATAACACTGAAGCTTTCTTT. It yields the protein CASSLGTGGHNTEAFF.

The chain has TRBV7-2 and TRBJ2-5; D unclear. Trimming took 5 bases from V and 2 from J, leaving 9 bases between them. This CDR3 spans 13 amino acids. CDR1 SGHTA and CDR2 FQGNSA come from the germline V gene. The CDR3, as DNA: TGTGCCAGCAGCCCCGTCGGGCAAGAGACCCAGTACTTC. It encodes CASSPVGQETQYF.

The chain combines TRBV24-1 with TRBJ2-1; 11 nucleotides match TRBD2. J gave up 10 bases and V 4 bases, and 8 bases lay outside the gene matches. The germline CDR1 and CDR2 sequences are KGHDR and SFDVKD. This CDR3 is built from 15 residues. CDR3 in DNA: TGTGCCACCAGTGAAGGGACTAGCGGAGTTTTGGAGCAGTTCTTC. It is translated as CATSEGTSGVLEQFF.

This chain links TRBV7-8 with TRBJ2-5, with 8 bases identical to TRBD2. CDR1 and CDR2 (germline): SGHVS, FQNEAQ. The CDR3 is 15 residues long. The J segment lost 6 bases and the V segment lost 5 bases, leaving 11 bases of the junction unmatched. The CDR3 loop is CASSPMGREAKTQYF. The CDR3 DNA sequence: TGTGCCAGCAGCCCGATGGGGCGGGAGGCCAAGACCCAGTACTTC. Combining the CDR3 with reference TRBV7-8 and TRBJ2-5 gives the whole variable domain GAGVSQSPRYKVAKRGQDVALRCDPISGHVSLFWYQQALGQGPEFLTYFQNEAQLDKSGLPSDRFFAERPEGSVSTLKIQRTQQEDSAVYLCASSPMGREAKTQYFGPGTRLLVL.

The rearrangement joins TRBV20-1 to TRBJ1-2; D remains ambiguous. The CDR3 length is 11 residues. The germline V gene has CDR1 DFQATT and CDR2 SNEGSKA (reference sequence). The V end was cut by 7 bases, the J end by 3 bases, with 9 bases between. The CDR3, as DNA: TGCAGTGGGCCGGCCCACTATGGCTACACCTTC. This encodes CSGPAHYGYTF.

This chain joins TRBV6-5 and TRBJ1-1; D not resolved. The CDR3 runs to 15 residues. The V and J ends lost 8 bases and 7 bases respectively, with 23 bases between them. Germline lookup yields CDR1 MNHEY and CDR2 SVGAGI. CDR3 protein: CASLLHHAGQFEAFF. In DNA form, the CDR3 reads TGTGCCAGCCTACTCCACCACGCTGGGCAATTTGAAGCTTTCTTT.

J is TRBJ2-7 and V is TRBV12-3 or TRBV12-4; D is unresolved. V was clipped by 6 bases and J by 3 bases, with 12 bases between them. The CDR3 is made up of 13 amino acids. The CDR3, as DNA: TGTGCCAGCAGGCCGAGTGGCTACTACGAGCAGTACTTC. Translation: CASRPSGYYEQYF.

This clonotype appeared a single time. DNA of the CDR3: TGTGCCACCAGTGTAGGGGGCGGTGAGCAGTTCTTC. It yields the protein CATSVGGGEQFF. This chain joins TRBV24-1 and TRBJ2-1; 7 positions agree with TRBD1. The CDR3 consists of 12 residues. The germline V gene encodes CDR1 KGHDR and CDR2 SFDVKD. V shed 5 bases and J 9 bases; nucleotides not matched to a gene: 3.

The rearrangement joins TRBV6-2 or TRBV6-3 to TRBJ1-1; a possible D gene is TRBD1 (6 bases). The CDR3 has 17 residues. Germline values: CDR1 MNHEY, CDR2 SVGEGT. V dropped 3 bases and J dropped 0 bases, with 17 bases sitting between them. CDR3 in amino acids: CASSYPTGHPVNTEAFF. CDR3 DNA: TGTGCCAGCAGTTATCCAACAGGGCACCCGGTGAACACTGAAGCTTTCTTT.

This chain links TRBV7-2 with TRBJ1-1, with unresolved D. The V end was cut by 1 base, the J end by 1 base, with 7 bases between. Germline lookup yields CDR1 SGHTA and CDR2 FQGNSA. The CDR3 totals 14 residues. This CDR3 is CASSLVAGNTEAFF. The CDR3 DNA reads as TGTGCCAGCAGCTTAGTCGCGGGGAACACTGAAGCTTTCTTT.

The rearrangement links TRBV7-2 to TRBJ2-7; possible D gene TRBD2, 6 bases. Germline CDR1 is SGHTA and CDR2 is FQGNSA. V was pared by 5 bases and J by 6 bases, with 23 bases between. This CDR3 has 16 amino acids. The CDR3 sequence: CASSLGRGPARGEQYF. In DNA form, the CDR3 reads TGTGCCAGCAGCCTAGGTCGAGGTCCCGCGCGGGGCGAGCAGTACTTC.

The V gene is TRBV14, the J gene TRBJ2-1; 8 nucleotides align to TRBD2. Germline V gives CDR1 SGHDN, CDR2 FVKESK. The CDR3 covers 16 residues. Trimming removed 4 bases from V and 5 bases from J; junction bases left unmatched: 10. This chain's CDR3 is CASSPVDSGKDNEQFF. CDR3 bases: TGTGCCAGCAGCCCGGTAGATAGCGGGAAGGACAATGAGCAGTTCTTC.

This clonotype was detected once. The chain has TRBV20-1 and TRBJ1-6; D is unclear. The V end lost 2 bases, the J end lost 8 bases, and 10 bases lay between the germline ends. The length of the CDR3 is 13 residues. Germline V gene sequence: CDR1 DFQATT, CDR2 SNEGSKA (reference sequence). The CDR3 here is CSARSVGDSPLHF. CDR3 in DNA: TGCAGTGCTAGATCTGTTGGGGATTCACCCCTCCACTTT.

The rearrangement links TRBV10-3 to TRBJ2-1; possibly TRBD1 or TRBD2 for D (5 bases each). V lost 4 bases, J lost 9 bases, and 10 bases lay in between. This CDR3 region has 12 residues. Germline lookup yields CDR1 ENHRY and CDR2 SYGVKD. The CDR3 protein is CAISGGSTEQFF. In nucleotides, the CDR3 is TGTGCCATCAGTGGGGGGAGCACTGAGCAGTTCTTC.

This sequence joins TRBV7-3 and TRBJ2-1; D call uncertain. The CDR3 covers 14 residues. Germline CDR1 SGHTA, CDR2 FQGTGA. The ends were cut back, 3 bases at V and 9 bases at J, with 15 bases in the middle. CDR3 nucleotide sequence: TGTGCCAGCAGCTTCGATTCCTCCTGGGGTGAGCAGTTCTTC. Translating it yields CASSFDSSWGEQFF. Full variable domain (missing parts from reference TRBV7-3 and TRBJ2-1): GAGVSQTPSNKVTEKGKYVELRCDPISGHTALYWYRQSLGQGPEFLIYFQGTGAADDSGLPNDRFFAVRPEGSVSTLKIQRTERGDSAVYLCASSFDSSWGEQFFGPGTRLTVL.

The chain combines TRBV18 with TRBJ1-3; TRBD1 matches 7 bases. The CDR3 consists of 17 residues. Looked up from germline, CDR1 is KGHSH and CDR2 is LQKENI. J gave up 0 bases and V 2 bases, and 7 bases lay outside the gene matches. CDR3 in DNA: TGTGCCAGCTCACCATTGGGGACAGCAGCCTCTGGAAACACCATATATTTT. This encodes CASSPLGTAASGNTIYF.

The chain has TRBV23-1 and TRBJ1-2; 10 bases are a match to TRBD1. TRBV23-1 is recorded as an ORF, its role being uncertain. Trimming at V came to 4 bases and at J to 6 bases, leaving 8 bases not matched to a gene. The CDR3 length is 15 residues. The CDR3 region is CASSPTGGELDGYTF. As DNA, the CDR3 is TGCGCCAGCAGTCCGACAGGGGGCGAACTTGATGGCTACACCTTC.

This rearrangement joins TRBV7-9 to TRBJ2-5; no definite D call. The germline V gene has CDR1 SEHNR and CDR2 FQNEAQ (reference sequence). The CDR3 spans 13 residues. Trimming stripped 4 bases from V and 5 bases from J, with 11 bases between. As DNA, the CDR3 is TGTGCCAGCAGCTACATAACGGACGAGACCCAGTACTTC. It translates to CASSYITDETQYF.

Only one count was recorded for this clonotype. This rearrangement joins TRBV6-1 to TRBJ1-2, with 10 nucleotides matching TRBD1. The J segment lost 7 bases and the V segment lost 4 bases, leaving 12 bases of the junction unmatched. The CDR3 consists of 16 residues. Per germline, CDR1 MNHNS and CDR2 SASEGT. This CDR3 reads CASSAQGQGISGGYTF. The DNA of the CDR3 is TGTGCCAGCAGTGCTCAGGGACAGGGGATTTCGGGTGGCTACACCTTC.

The V gene is TRBV28, the J gene TRBJ1-5; D call uncertain. The germline CDR1 and CDR2 sequences are MDHEN and SYDVKM. V lost 7 bases to trimming and J lost 7 bases, with 14 bases between them. The CDR3 has 13 amino acids. CDR3 sequence: CASTSTLRQPQHF. CDR3 nucleotide sequence: TGTGCCAGCACTTCGACTCTTCGGCAGCCCCAGCATTTT. Based on the CDR3 plus reference TRBV28 and TRBJ1-5, the full variable domain is DVKVTQSSRYLVKRTGEKVFLECVQDMDHENMFWYRQDPGLGLRLIYFSYDVKMKEKGDIPEGYSVSREKKERFSLILESASTNQTSMYLCASTSTLRQPQHFGDGTRLSIL.

The chain joins TRBV5-4 to TRBJ2-1; TRBD2 aligns across 10 bases. The CDR3 covers 15 residues. The ends lost 2 bases at V and 8 bases at J; junction bases unmatched: 7. Germline V lookup: CDR1 SGHNT, CDR2 YYREEE (reference sequence). CDR3 in DNA: TGTGCCAGCAGCTTTTCAGCGGGGGGGTTAGATGAGCAGTTCTTC. Its translation: CASSFSAGGLDEQFF. Using reference TRBV5-4 and TRBJ2-1 for the parts outside the CDR3, the full variable domain is ETGVTQSPTHLIKTRGQQVTLRCSSQSGHNTVSWYQQALGQGPQFIFQYYREEENGRGNFPPRFSGLQFPNYSSELNVNALELDDSALYLCASSFSAGGLDEQFFGPGTRLTVL.

The chain uses TRBV7-9 and TRBJ2-2; D perhaps matches TRBD2 (5 bases). The CDR3 has 19 amino acids. CDR1 is SEHNR, CDR2 FQNEAQ, per germline (reference sequence). V shed 3 bases and J shed 4 bases, with 24 bases lying between them. CDR3 region: CASSFEPPMREYVTGELFF. CDR3 sequence (DNA): TGTGCCAGCAGCTTTGAACCTCCGATGAGGGAGTATGTCACCGGGGAGCTGTTTTTT.

The chain couples TRBV18 to TRBJ1-1, with D maybe TRBD1 (5 bases). The CDR3 contains 15 residues. Trimming left V 0 bases short and J 3 bases short, with 11 bases between. CDR1 is KGHSH, CDR2 LQKENI, per germline. CDR3 protein: CASSPPGAGYTEAFF. The CDR3 DNA reads as TGTGCCAGCTCACCACCCGGGGCTGGCTACACTGAAGCTTTCTTT.